This T cell receptor (beta chain) is from a study of T cell changes during pregnancy in multiple sclerosis. J was trimmed by 9 bases and V by 3 bases; bases with no gene match: 4. Germline lookup yields CDR1 MDHEN and CDR2 SYDVKM. The CDR3 spans 14 residues. The assay was immunoSEQ multiplex PCR, and TCRdb's table has in-frame clones only and misses some. The table has approximately 83,000 clones, 85% to 95% seen once. The material was peripheral blood, obtained in the third trimester of pregnancy. This chain connects TRBV28 to TRBJ1-6; 8 bases map to TRBD1. The clonotype was recovered from a female donor with multiple sclerosis, enrolled in a pregnancy study. The CDR3 region is CASSLTGAVSPLHF. DNA for the CDR3: TGTGCCAGCAGTTTGACAGGGGCCGTTTCACCCCTCCACTTT.